This T cell receptor (beta chain) was found in a study of blood T cell repertoires in COVID-19. Study context: Material from acute and convalescent COVID-19 was sourced from the United States, Italy and Spain.

Trimming stripped 6 bases from V and 7 bases from J, with 5 bases between. The CDR3 is 11 amino acids. Germline V lookup: CDR1 KGHDR, CDR2 SFDVKD. Assay: immunoSEQ multiplex PCR; the TCRdb copy retains only in-frame clones and omits some. There are a few hundred thousand clones in the sample; 70% to 90% occur only once, and 0.7% to 0.85% lies in the top ten. The chain is built from TRBV24-1 and TRBJ2-2; D gene ambiguous. This receptor was taken from a man aged 18 to 30 with COVID-19, enrolled during active disease. The sequencing input was peripheral blood. Here the CDR3 reads CATSRYGELFF. As DNA, the CDR3 is TGTGCCACCAGTCGTTACGGGGAGCTGTTTTTT.